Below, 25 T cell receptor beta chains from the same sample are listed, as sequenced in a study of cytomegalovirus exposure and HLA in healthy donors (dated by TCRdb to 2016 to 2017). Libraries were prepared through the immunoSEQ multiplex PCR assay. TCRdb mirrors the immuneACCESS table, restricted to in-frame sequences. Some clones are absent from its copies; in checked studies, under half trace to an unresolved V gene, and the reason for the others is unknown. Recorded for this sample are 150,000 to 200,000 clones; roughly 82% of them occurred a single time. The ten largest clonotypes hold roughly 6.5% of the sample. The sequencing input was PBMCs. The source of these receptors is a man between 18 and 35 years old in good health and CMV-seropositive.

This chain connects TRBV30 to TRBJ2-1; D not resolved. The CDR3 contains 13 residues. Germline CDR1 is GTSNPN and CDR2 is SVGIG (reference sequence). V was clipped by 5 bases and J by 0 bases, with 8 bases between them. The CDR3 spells CAWAPRSYNEQFF. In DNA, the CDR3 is TGTGCCTGGGCCCCGCGCTCCTACAATGAGCAGTTCTTC.

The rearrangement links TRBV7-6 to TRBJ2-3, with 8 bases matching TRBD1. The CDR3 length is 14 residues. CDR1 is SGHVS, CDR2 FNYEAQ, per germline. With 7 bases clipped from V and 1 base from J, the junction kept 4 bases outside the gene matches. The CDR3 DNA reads TGTGCCAGCAACTCACAGGGGGGCACAGATACGCAGTATTTT. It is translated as CASNSQGGTDTQYF. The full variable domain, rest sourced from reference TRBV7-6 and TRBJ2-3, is GAGVSQSPRYKVTKRGQDVALRCDPISGHVSLYWYRQALGQGPEFLTYFNYEAQQDKSGLPNDRFSAERPEGSISTLTIQRTEQRDSAMYRCASNSQGGTDTQYFGPGTRLTVL.

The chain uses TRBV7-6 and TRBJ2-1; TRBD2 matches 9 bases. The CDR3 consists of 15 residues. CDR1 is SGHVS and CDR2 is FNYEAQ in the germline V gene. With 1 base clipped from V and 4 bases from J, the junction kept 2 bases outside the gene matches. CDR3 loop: CASSLGAGGYNEQFF. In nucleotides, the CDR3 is TGTGCCAGCAGCTTAGGGGCGGGAGGGTACAATGAGCAGTTCTTC.

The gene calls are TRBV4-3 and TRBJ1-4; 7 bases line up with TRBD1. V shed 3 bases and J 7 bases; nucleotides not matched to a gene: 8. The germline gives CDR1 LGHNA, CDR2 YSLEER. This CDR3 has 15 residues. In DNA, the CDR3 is TGCGCCAGCAGCCAGGGAACAGGGGTCGGTGAAAAACTGTTTTTT. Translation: CASSQGTGVGEKLFF.

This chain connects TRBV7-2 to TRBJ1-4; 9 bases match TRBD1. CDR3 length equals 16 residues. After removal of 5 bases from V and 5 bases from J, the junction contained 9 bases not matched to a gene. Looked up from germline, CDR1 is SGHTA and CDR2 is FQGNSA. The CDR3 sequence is CASSRKRQGGNEKLFF. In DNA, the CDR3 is TGTGCCAGCAGCCGAAAGAGACAGGGGGGAAATGAAAAACTGTTTTTT.

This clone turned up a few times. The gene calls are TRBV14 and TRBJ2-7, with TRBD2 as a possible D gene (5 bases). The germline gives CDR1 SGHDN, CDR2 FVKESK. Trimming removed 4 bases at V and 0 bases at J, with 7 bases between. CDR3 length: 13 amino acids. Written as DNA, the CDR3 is TGTGCCAGCAGCCCAAGCGGCTCCTACGAGCAGTACTTC. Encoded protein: CASSPSGSYEQYF.

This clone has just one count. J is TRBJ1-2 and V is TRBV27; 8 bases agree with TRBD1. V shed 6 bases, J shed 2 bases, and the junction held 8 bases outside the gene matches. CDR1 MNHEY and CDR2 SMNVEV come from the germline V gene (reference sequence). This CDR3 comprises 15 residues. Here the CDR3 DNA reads TGTGCCAGCAGAAGCCCGACAGGGGAAAACTATGGCTACACCTTC. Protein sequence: CASRSPTGENYGYTF.

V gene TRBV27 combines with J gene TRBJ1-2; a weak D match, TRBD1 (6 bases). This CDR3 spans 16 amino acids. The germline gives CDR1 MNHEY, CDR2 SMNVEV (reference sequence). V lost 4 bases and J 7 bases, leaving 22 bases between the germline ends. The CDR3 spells CASSSLRGGRYIGYTF. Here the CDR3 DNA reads TGTGCCAGCAGTTCCTTACGGGGGGGGCGGTATATTGGCTACACCTTC.

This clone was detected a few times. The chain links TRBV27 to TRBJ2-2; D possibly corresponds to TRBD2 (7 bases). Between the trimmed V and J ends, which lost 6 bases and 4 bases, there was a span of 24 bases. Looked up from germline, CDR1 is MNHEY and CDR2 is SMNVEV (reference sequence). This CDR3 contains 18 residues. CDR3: CASSPPFVRGASTGELFF. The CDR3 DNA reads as TGTGCCAGCAGCCCGCCGTTCGTCCGGGGGGCGTCCACCGGGGAGCTGTTTTTT.

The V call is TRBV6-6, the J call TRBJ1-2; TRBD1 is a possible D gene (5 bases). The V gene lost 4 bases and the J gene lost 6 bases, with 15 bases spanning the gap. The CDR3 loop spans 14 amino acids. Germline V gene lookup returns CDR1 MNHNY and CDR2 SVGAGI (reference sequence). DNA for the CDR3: TGTGCCAGCAGTTCGGCGACAGAATCAAATGGCTACACCTTC. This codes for CASSSATESNGYTF.

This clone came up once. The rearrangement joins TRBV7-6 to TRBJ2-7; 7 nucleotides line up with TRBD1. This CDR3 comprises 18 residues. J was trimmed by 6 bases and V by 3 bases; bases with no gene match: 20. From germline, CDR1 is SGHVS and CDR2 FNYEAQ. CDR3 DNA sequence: TGTGCCAGCAGCTTCAGTGGTCCCGCTCATCAAACAGGGGCCGAGCAGTACTTC. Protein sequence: CASSFSGPAHQTGAEQYF.

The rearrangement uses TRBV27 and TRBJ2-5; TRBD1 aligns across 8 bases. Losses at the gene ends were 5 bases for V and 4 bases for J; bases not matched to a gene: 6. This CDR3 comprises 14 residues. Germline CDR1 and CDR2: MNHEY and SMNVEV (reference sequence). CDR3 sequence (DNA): TGTGCCAGCAGTCTCCAGGGGGCGGGAGAGACCCAGTACTTC. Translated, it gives CASSLQGAGETQYF.

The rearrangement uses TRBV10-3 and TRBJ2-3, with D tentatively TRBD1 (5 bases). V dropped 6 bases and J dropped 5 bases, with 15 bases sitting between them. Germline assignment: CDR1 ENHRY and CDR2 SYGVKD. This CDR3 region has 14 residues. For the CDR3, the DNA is TGTGCCATCAGCGGACAAGACCTGATAGATACGCAGTATTTT. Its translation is CAISGQDLIDTQYF.

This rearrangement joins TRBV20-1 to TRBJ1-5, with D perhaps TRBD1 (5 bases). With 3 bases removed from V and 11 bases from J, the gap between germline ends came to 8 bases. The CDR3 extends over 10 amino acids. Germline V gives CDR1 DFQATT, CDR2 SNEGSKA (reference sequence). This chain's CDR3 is CSARGGSQHF. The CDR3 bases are TGCAGTGCTAGGGGGGGGTCCCAGCATTTT.

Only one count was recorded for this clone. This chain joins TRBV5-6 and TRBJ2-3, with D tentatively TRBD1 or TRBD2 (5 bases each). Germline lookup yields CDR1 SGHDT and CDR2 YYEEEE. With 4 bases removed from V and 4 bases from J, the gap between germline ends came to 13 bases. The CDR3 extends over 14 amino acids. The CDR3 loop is CASSVGEWADTQYF. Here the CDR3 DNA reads TGTGCCAGCAGCGTGGGGGAGTGGGCAGATACGCAGTATTTT.

The CDR3 here is CASSPLGGIGTDTQYF. Written as DNA, the CDR3 is TGTGCCAGCTCACCCCTCGGGGGGATTGGTACAGATACGCAGTATTTT. The chain has TRBV18 and TRBJ2-3; 7 bases agree with TRBD2. Germline V gene data show CDR1 as KGHSH and CDR2 as LQKENI. V lost 3 bases, J lost 3 bases, and 9 bases stayed unmatched. The CDR3 extends over 16 amino acids.

Here the CDR3 DNA reads TGTGCCAGCAGTTTATCGGGGACACCGAACACTGAAGCTTTCTTT. Translating it yields CASSLSGTPNTEAFF. The chain carries TRBV27 and TRBJ1-1; weak D call: TRBD1 (6 bases). The CDR3 spans 15 residues. Germline values: CDR1 MNHEY, CDR2 SMNVEV (reference sequence). V dropped 0 bases and J dropped 1 base, with 9 bases sitting between them.

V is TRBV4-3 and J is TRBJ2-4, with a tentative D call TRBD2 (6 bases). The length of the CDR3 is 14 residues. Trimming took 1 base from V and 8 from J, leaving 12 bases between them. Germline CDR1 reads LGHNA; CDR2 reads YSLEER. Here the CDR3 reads CASSQAGSGDIQYF. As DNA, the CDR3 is TGCGCCAGCAGCCAAGCCGGGAGTGGGGACATTCAGTACTTC.

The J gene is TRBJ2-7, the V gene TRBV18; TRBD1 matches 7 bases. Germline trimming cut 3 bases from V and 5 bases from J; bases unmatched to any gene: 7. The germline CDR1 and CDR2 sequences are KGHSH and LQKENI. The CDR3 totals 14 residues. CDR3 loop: CASSPSPTGNEQYF. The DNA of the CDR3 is TGTGCCAGCTCACCCAGCCCGACAGGGAACGAGCAGTACTTC.

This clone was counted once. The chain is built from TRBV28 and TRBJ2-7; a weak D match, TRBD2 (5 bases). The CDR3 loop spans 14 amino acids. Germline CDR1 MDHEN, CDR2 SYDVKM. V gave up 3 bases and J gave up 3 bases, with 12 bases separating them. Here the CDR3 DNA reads TGTGCCAGCAGTTTCGCCGGGAACTTCTACGAGCAGTACTTC. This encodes CASSFAGNFYEQYF.

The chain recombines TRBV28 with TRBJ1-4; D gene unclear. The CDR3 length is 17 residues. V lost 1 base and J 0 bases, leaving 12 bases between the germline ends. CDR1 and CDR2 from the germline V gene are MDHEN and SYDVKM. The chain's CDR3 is CASSLYGGLTTNEKLFF. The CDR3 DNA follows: TGTGCCAGCAGTTTATATGGCGGACTGACAACTAATGAAAAACTGTTTTTT.

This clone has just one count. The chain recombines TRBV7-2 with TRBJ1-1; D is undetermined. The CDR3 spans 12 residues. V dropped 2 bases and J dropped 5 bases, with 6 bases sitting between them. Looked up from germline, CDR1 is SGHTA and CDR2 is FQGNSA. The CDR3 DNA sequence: TGTGCCAGCAGCTTATTTCCGACTGAAGCTTTCTTT. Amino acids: CASSLFPTEAFF. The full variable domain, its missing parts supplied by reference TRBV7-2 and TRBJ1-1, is GAGVSQSPSNKVTEKGKDVELRCDPISGHTALYWYRQSLGQGLEFLIYFQGNSAPDKSGLPSDRFSAERTGGSVSTLTIQRTQQEDSAVYLCASSLFPTEAFFGQGTRLTVV.

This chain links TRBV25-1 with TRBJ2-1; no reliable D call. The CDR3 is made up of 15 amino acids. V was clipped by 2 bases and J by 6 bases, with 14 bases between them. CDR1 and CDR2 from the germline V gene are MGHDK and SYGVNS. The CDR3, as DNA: TGTGCCAGCAGTGAAAACCCGCTTGACTTCAATGAGCAGTTCTTC. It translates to CASSENPLDFNEQFF.

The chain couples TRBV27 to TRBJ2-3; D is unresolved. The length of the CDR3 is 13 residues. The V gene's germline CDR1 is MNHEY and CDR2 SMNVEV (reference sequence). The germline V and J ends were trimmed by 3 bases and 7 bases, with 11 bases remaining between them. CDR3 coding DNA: TGTGCCAGCAGTTTTAATGGCGGCCATACGCAGTATTTT. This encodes CASSFNGGHTQYF.

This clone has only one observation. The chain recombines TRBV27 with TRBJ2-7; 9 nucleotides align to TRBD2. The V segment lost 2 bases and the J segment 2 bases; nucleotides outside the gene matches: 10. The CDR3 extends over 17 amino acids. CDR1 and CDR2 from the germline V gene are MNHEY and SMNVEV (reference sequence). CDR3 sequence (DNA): TGTGCCAGCAGTTTAACCGCGGGAGGGCCCTTTACCTACGAGCAGTACTTC. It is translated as CASSLTAGGPFTYEQYF.